This T cell receptor beta chain was retrieved from a study of blood T cell repertoires in COVID-19. This CDR3 is built from 15 residues. The V gene's germline CDR1 is MNHEY and CDR2 SMNVEV (reference sequence). J lost 6 bases, V lost 4 bases, and 6 bases had no gene match. This clone occurred once. The data were produced by immunoSEQ multiplex PCR, yet TCRdb's version contains in-frame clones alone and is incomplete. The sample includes about 270,000 clones, less than 90% of them seen just once. The sequenced sample consisted of peripheral blood. The sequence derives from a woman in her 70s with COVID-19, enrolled during active disease. V usage is TRBV27 and J usage is TRBJ2-1; 10 bases agree with TRBD1. The CDR3 nucleotides read TGTGCCAGCAGTTCCAGACAGGGGGCAGGCAATGAGCAGTTCTTC. It is translated as CASSSRQGAGNEQFF.